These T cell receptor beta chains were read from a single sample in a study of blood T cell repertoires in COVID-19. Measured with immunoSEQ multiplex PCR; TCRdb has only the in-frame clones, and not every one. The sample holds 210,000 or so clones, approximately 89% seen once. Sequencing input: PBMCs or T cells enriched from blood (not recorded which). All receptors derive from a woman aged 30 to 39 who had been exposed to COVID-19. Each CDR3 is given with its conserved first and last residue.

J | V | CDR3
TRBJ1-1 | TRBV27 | CASSQEALNTEAFF
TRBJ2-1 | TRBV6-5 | CASSGTWDFANEQFF
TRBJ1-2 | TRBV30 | CAWGQGGVYGYTF
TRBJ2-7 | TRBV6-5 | CASSPSTMAWYEQYF
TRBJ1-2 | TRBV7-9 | CASRHVTGANGYTF
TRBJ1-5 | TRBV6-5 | CASQWGFNQPQHF
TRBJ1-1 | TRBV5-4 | CASSLDGSTMNTEAFF
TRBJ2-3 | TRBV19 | CASSIWGLGTTNTDTQYF
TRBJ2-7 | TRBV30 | CAWRPSSYEQYF
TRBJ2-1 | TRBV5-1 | CASSQPRGTSGISTYNEQFF
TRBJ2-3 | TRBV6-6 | CASGLQRFGGDTQYF
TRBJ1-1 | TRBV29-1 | CSVDPRGVGTEAFF
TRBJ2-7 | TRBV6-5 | CASRSDRPYEQYF
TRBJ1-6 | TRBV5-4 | CASSLDSHSPLHF
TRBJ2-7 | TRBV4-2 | CASSHGLAAHLTYEQYF
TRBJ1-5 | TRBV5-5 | CASSLGQGDNQPQHF
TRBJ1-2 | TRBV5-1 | CASSLEVQGVGGYTF
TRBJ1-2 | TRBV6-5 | CASSYSKAYGYTF
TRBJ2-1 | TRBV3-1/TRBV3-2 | CASSGTGSNEQFF
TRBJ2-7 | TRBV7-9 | CASSNNRQGSHEQYF
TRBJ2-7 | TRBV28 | CASSWTSGGGYEQYF
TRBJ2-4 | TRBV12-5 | CASGLADRAETKNIQYF
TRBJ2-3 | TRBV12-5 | CASGPLWGGDTDTQYF
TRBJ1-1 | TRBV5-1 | CASQSGLETEAFF
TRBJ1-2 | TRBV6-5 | CASNPTGGLSYGYTF
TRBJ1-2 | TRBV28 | CASSWSYRGVDGYTF
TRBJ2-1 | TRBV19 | CASRYKGQGSEQFF
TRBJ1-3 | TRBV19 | CASMGHRGQGTGNTIYF
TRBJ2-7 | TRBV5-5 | CASSLGPSSYEQYF
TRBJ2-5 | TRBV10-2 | CASRQTETQYF
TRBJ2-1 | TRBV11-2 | CASSLDGGYYNEQFF
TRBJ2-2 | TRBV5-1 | CASSSGQLTGELFF
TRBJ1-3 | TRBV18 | CASSTTHDRGGNTIYF
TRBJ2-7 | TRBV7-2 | CASSSTHRVGEQYF
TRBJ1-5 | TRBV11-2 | CASSLISNQPQHF
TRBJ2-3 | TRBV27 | CASSLYPTGGTDTQYF
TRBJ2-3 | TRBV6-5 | CASSWDRARADTQYF
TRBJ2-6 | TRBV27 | CATSTLPGSGANVLTF
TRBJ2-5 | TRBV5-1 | CASSLAGAIETQYF
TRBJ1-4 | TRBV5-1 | CASSSETGFGEKLFF
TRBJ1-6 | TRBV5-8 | CASSGDRVGVDSPLHF
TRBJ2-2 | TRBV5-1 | CASSSSGSVGGELFF
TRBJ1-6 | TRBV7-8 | CASTLTIGGNPALHF